What follows is one T cell receptor beta chain and its context. TRAV- and TRBV-specific primers, spanning alpha and beta chains, primed first-strand cDNA. Amplification, which lasted roughly 20 PCR cycles, used a constant-region primer and V-primer adapter to amplify TCRs. A single record per CDR3 protein comes from TCRdb applying MiXCR to the reads. This sample carries some 16,000 distinct CDR3 sequences, approximately 70% of them seen once, and the ten largest clones take 5.5% to 7%. The data originate from a study of low-dose radiotherapy and immunotherapy resistance in tumors. Study context: Per fraction, Cohort 1 was given 0.5 Gy every 2 weeks, for a total of 6.5 Gy. Patients were given intravenous nivolumab 240 mg every two weeks plus ipilimumab 1 mg/kg every six weeks. Each two-week cycle included intravenous cyclophosphamide 200 mg/m2, given one day before radiation and immunotherapy.

Patients eligible had advanced solid tumors without tumor-infiltrating lymphocytes. The source is a human donor with advanced metastatic prostate, ovarian, gallbladder or colorectal cancer (not recorded which). This table probably holds off-target reads from a library built for another chain.

The CDR3 region is CASSKNRGYEQYF. DNA for the CDR3: TGTGCCAGCAGTAAAAACAGGGGTTACGAGCAGTACTTC. The chain carries TRBV2 and TRBJ2-7; 7 bases line up with TRBD1. CDR3 length: 13 amino acids. Germline CDR1 is SNHLY and CDR2 is FYNNEI. Unmatched junction bases numbered 5, after V lost 5 bases and J lost 4 bases.